The clone carrying this T cell receptor beta chain was detected a few times. The antigen is not known. The record originates from a study of shared clonotypes between healthy human individuals. Overall study context: Each donor's CD8 memory used one plate, CD8 naive two, each CD4 subset three. Overall study results and limits: The authors sampled blood alone, and tissue repertoires likely differ.

Repertoires were generated with immunoSEQ multiplex PCR, while TCRdb's copy carries only in-frame clones and drops some. The table has roughly 2.6 million clones, roughly nine tenths seen once. The germline V gene has CDR1 SNHLY and CDR2 FYNNEI. The CDR3 covers 12 residues. V was shortened by 11 bases and J by 8 bases, with 15 bases between the two germline ends. This sequence originates from a man aged 18 to 35 in good health. Sample: naive CD4+ T cells sorted from blood. Indicated subset: CD45RA+ positively selected. This chain uses TRBV2 with TRBJ1-4, with a possible D match to TRBD1 (5 bases). This chain's CDR3 is CALGRAGEKLFF. The CDR3 bases are TGTGCCCTGGGCAGGGCGGGCGAAAAACTGTTTTTT. The full variable domain, in which reference TRBV2 and TRBJ1-4 provide the parts outside the CDR3, is EPEVTQTPSHQVTQMGQEVILRCVPISNHLYFYWYRQILGQKVEFLVSFYNNEISEKSEIFDDQFSVERPDGSNFTLKIRSTKLEDSAMYFCALGRAGEKLFFGSGTQLSVL.